This T cell receptor beta chain is from a study of PD-L1 blockade in urothelial cancer. In the study overall: Beginning at some point between 2012 and 2014, patients received atezolizumab, given as 1,200 mg intravenously every 3 weeks. Median T cell yield per blood sample was 141,255 cells.

Some clones are missing from TCRdb's copy, which holds only in-frame ones; the method was immunoSEQ multiplex PCR. Of roughly 55,000 clones in the sample, 70% to 90% were seen once. Time point in this sample: pretreatment peripheral blood. The patients had locally advanced or metastatic urothelial carcinoma. V was shortened by 4 bases and J by 3 bases, with 19 bases between the two germline ends. This CDR3 is 16 amino acids long. Looked up from germline, CDR1 is SNHLY and CDR2 is FYNNEI. The clonotype comes from a man between 60 and 75 years old with urothelial cancer. The sequencing used PBMCs, collected around atezolizumab (anti-PD-L1) treatment. This rearrangement joins TRBV2 to TRBJ2-7; D may be TRBD2 (6 bases). As DNA, the CDR3 is TGTGCCAGCAGTGGGTTGGGCGGGACGACGTACTACGAGCAGTACTTC. Translating it yields CASSGLGGTTYYEQYF.